A single sample is the source of the 31 T cell receptor beta chains below, sequenced in a study of T cell responses to AZD1222 COVID-19 vaccine. The protocol was immunoSEQ multiplex PCR, while the TCRdb copy is restricted to in-frame clones and leaves out a portion. The table has approximately 160,000 clones, 90% seen once. The material sequenced was peripheral blood, taken on day 0 of AZD1222 vaccination. Source of these receptors: an adult in good health.

This clone was seen only once. The chain links TRBV20-1 to TRBJ2-7, with a tentative D call TRBD2 (5 bases). The CDR3 loop spans 11 amino acids. Trimming stripped 3 bases from V and 9 bases from J, with 12 bases between. The germline V gene encodes CDR1 DFQATT and CDR2 SNEGSKA (reference sequence). CDR3 sequence reads: CSARRSEGQYF. In DNA form, the CDR3 reads TGCAGTGCTAGGCGCAGTGAGGGGCAGTACTTC.

DNA for the CDR3: TGTGCCAGCGAAGGGGTCTCAGAAGCTTTCTTT. It encodes CASEGVSEAFF. The chain links TRBV6-5 to TRBJ1-1, with a tentative D call TRBD1 (5 bases). The CDR3 is 11 amino acids. Germline CDR1 and CDR2: MNHEY and SVGAGI. V was clipped by 8 bases and J by 8 bases, with 12 bases between them.

The chain carries TRBV12-3 or TRBV12-4 and TRBJ2-2; D not resolved. V was shortened by 4 bases and J by 4 bases, with 7 bases between the two germline ends. The CDR3 extends over 13 amino acids. In DNA, the CDR3 is TGTGCCAGCAGTTCGGGCCCCACCGGGGAGCTGTTTTTT. This translates into CASSSGPTGELFF.

This chain uses TRBV10-3 with TRBJ1-2; 7 bases fit TRBD1. The junction had 9 bases not matched to a gene; V was cut back by 6 bases and J by 8 bases. CDR3 size: 13 residues. Germline CDR1 is ENHRY and CDR2 is SYGVKD. The CDR3 loop is CAIRPGTVGGYTF. The CDR3 DNA reads TGTGCCATCAGGCCCGGGACAGTGGGGGGCTACACCTTC.

This chain links TRBV28 with TRBJ2-4; a weak D match, TRBD1 (6 bases). This CDR3 has 17 amino acids. CDR1 and CDR2 from the germline V gene are MDHEN and SYDVKM. The V end was cut by 7 bases, the J end by 0 bases, with 19 bases between. This chain's CDR3 is CASTDRIEGKAKNIQYF. The CDR3 DNA is TGTGCCAGCACCGACAGGATTGAGGGGAAAGCCAAAAACATTCAGTACTTC.

This rearrangement joins TRBV6-6 to TRBJ2-3, with 10 bases aligning to TRBD2. Trimming cost V 6 bases and J 6 bases; bases outside gene matches: 6. Looked up from germline, CDR1 is MNHNY and CDR2 is SVGAGI (reference sequence). The CDR3 is 14 amino acids. The CDR3 protein is CASSPLAGVDTQYF. The CDR3, as DNA: TGTGCCAGCAGCCCCCTAGCGGGGGTGGATACGCAGTATTTT.

The chain recombines TRBV18 with TRBJ1-2; a possible D gene is TRBD1 (5 bases). CDR1 and CDR2 (germline): KGHSH, LQKENI. This CDR3 is 14 amino acids long. The V end lost 3 bases, the J end lost 3 bases, and 11 bases lay between the germline ends. CDR3 nucleotides: TGTGCCAGCTCACCGACGACAGAGTACTATGGCTACACCTTC. This gives the protein CASSPTTEYYGYTF.

V is TRBV19 and J is TRBJ2-1, with TRBD1 as a possible D gene (6 bases). Trimming cost V 1 base and J 9 bases, with 13 bases left between them. This CDR3 region has 14 residues. The germline V gene encodes CDR1 LNHDA and CDR2 SQIVND (reference sequence). The CDR3: CASSIVVRGGEQFF. The CDR3 DNA reads as TGTGCCAGTAGTATAGTAGTCAGAGGGGGTGAGCAGTTCTTC.

The chain carries TRBV29-1 and TRBJ1-1; 8 nucleotides agree with TRBD1. This CDR3 spans 14 amino acids. J was trimmed by 6 bases and V by 6 bases; bases with no gene match: 12. Germline CDR1 is SQVTM and CDR2 is ANQGSEA. The CDR3 nucleotides read TGCAGCGTGGACCGACAGGGGCTCAGCGCTGAAGCTTTCTTT. Its protein product is CSVDRQGLSAEAFF.

This clone was observed once. The CDR3 sequence is CASSFGTGYLPQHF. CDR3 DNA sequence: TGTGCCAGCAGTTTCGGGACAGGGTATCTGCCCCAGCATTTT. V usage is TRBV28 and J usage is TRBJ1-5, with 9 bases fitting TRBD1. CDR3 size: 14 residues. Germline CDR1 and CDR2: MDHEN and SYDVKM. J lost 9 bases, V lost 3 bases, and 6 bases had no gene match. Full variable domain (outside the CDR3, taken from reference TRBV28 and TRBJ1-5): DVKVTQSSRYLVKRTGEKVFLECVQDMDHENMFWYRQDPGLGLRLIYFSYDVKMKEKGDIPEGYSVSREKKERFSLILESASTNQTSMYLCASSFGTGYLPQHFGDGTRLSIL.

This chain connects TRBV3-1 (or the pseudogene TRBV3-2) to TRBJ2-1, with 7 bases matching TRBD2. The V gene's germline CDR1 is LGHDT and CDR2 YNNKEL (reference sequence). CDR3 length: 14 residues. The junction had 2 bases not matched to a gene; V was cut back by 4 bases and J by 2 bases. CDR3 protein: CASSRGGTYNEQFF. In DNA, the CDR3 is TGTGCCAGCAGCCGCGGGGGTACCTACAATGAGCAGTTCTTC.

The V and J genes are TRBV3-1 (or the pseudogene TRBV3-2) and TRBJ1-6, with D tentatively TRBD1 (5 bases). Germline CDR1 is LGHDT and CDR2 is YNNKEL (reference sequence). Trimming left V 4 bases short and J 2 bases short, with 18 bases between. The CDR3 length is 18 residues. CDR3 protein: CASSPAGTRGTYNSPLHF. The CDR3 coding sequence is TGTGCCAGCAGCCCAGCCGGCACAAGGGGAACCTATAATTCACCCCTCCACTTT.

This sequence joins TRBV9 and TRBJ2-5, with a tentative D call TRBD1 (6 bases). V lost 1 base and J lost 5, with 15 bases in between. The CDR3 sequence is 15 residues long. CDR1 SGDLS and CDR2 YYNGEE come from the germline V gene. CDR3 loop: CASSVYGTGSETQYF. The CDR3 region has the DNA TGTGCCAGCAGCGTATATGGCACAGGGTCGGAGACCCAGTACTTC.

The J gene is TRBJ1-1, the V gene TRBV5-5; tentatively, D is TRBD1 (6 bases). This CDR3 region has 14 residues. V dropped 2 bases and J dropped 1 base, with 9 bases sitting between them. The V gene's germline CDR1 is SGHKS and CDR2 YYEKEE (reference sequence). CDR3 amino acids: CASSFTGRNTEAFF. CDR3 DNA sequence: TGTGCCAGCAGCTTCACAGGGAGGAACACTGAAGCTTTCTTT.

The chain employs TRBV11-1 and TRBJ1-1; D is uncertain. CDR1 and CDR2 from the germline V gene are SGHAT and FQDESV (reference sequence). V was shortened by 5 bases and J by 1 base, with 11 bases between the two germline ends. CDR3 length: 14 amino acids. The CDR3 DNA sequence: TGTGCCAGCAGCCGGATAACGCAGAACACTGAAGCTTTCTTT. It specifies CASSRITQNTEAFF.

The chain carries TRBV18 and TRBJ2-7; D not resolved. Germline V gene lookup returns CDR1 KGHSH and CDR2 LQKENI. The V end was cut by 1 base, the J end by 3 bases, with 7 bases between. This CDR3 contains 13 residues. This CDR3 is CASSPQTVYEQYF. The CDR3 DNA reads as TGTGCCAGCTCACCACAAACAGTCTACGAGCAGTACTTC.

This sequence joins TRBV5-1 and TRBJ2-2; TRBD2 might be the D (5 bases). CDR3 length equals 12 residues. V lost 2 bases, J lost 6 bases, and 5 bases lay in between. Germline CDR1 SGHRS, CDR2 YFSETQ. The CDR3 bases are TGCGCCAGCAGCTTTAGCGCCGGGGAGCTGTTTTTT. It translates to CASSFSAGELFF.

This clone appeared once. This chain links TRBV19 with TRBJ1-6; 11 nucleotides line up with TRBD1. Per the germline V gene, CDR1 is LNHDA and CDR2 is SQIVND (reference sequence). This CDR3 region has 16 residues. The V gene end was trimmed by 5 bases and the J gene end by 6 bases; junction bases not matched to a gene: 6. CDR3 bases: TGTGCCAGTAGTGGCCGGGACAGGGGGATTAATTCACCCCTCCACTTT. This encodes CASSGRDRGINSPLHF.

Only one count was recorded for this clone. The chain couples TRBV4-2 to TRBJ1-4; D is unresolved. This CDR3 comprises 14 residues. Per the germline V gene, CDR1 is LGHNA and CDR2 is YNFKEQ. Between the trimmed V and J ends, which lost 6 bases and 0 bases, there was a span of 8 bases. The CDR3 sequence is CASRESATNEKLFF. The CDR3, as DNA: TGTGCCAGCAGGGAATCTGCAACTAATGAAAAACTGTTTTTT.

The chain joins TRBV2 to TRBJ1-2; a weak D match, TRBD1 (5 bases). Per germline, CDR1 SNHLY and CDR2 FYNNEI. V lost 6 bases and J lost 4, with 12 bases in between. The CDR3 runs 13 residues. The CDR3 bases are TGTGCCAGCAGGGGGACCGTGGGCTATGGCTACACCTTC. Protein sequence: CASRGTVGYGYTF.

The chain couples TRBV5-1 to TRBJ1-4; possible D gene TRBD1, 6 bases. The CDR3 consists of 14 residues. Germline V gene sequence: CDR1 SGHRS, CDR2 YFSETQ. V was clipped by 2 bases and J by 6 bases, with 11 bases between them. CDR3 region: CASSLQGSYEKLFF. The CDR3 coding sequence is TGCGCCAGCAGCTTACAGGGTTCATATGAAAAACTGTTTTTT.

The CDR3 DNA is TGTGCCAGCAGCGGGGGGTTACAAGAGACCCAGTACTTC. It codes for CASSGGLQETQYF. This chain uses TRBV2 with TRBJ2-5; 7 positions agree with TRBD2. V lost 6 bases to trimming and J lost 2 bases; unmatched junction nucleotides: 3. Germline CDR1 reads SNHLY; CDR2 reads FYNNEI. The CDR3 has 13 residues.

In its sample, this clone was seen once. The rearrangement links TRBV19 to TRBJ1-1; 8 bases line up with TRBD1. The CDR3 has 14 amino acids. V lost 6 bases to trimming and J lost 1 base; unmatched junction nucleotides: 4. Germline values: CDR1 LNHDA, CDR2 SQIVND (reference sequence). DNA for the CDR3: TGTGCCAGTAGAGACAGGGGTTGGAACACTGAAGCTTTCTTT. Its translation is CASRDRGWNTEAFF.

The genes are TRBV27 and TRBJ2-3; perhaps TRBD2 as D (6 bases). Trimming left V 4 bases short and J 3 bases short, with 14 bases between. There are 15 residues in the CDR3. Germline CDR1 and CDR2: MNHEY and SMNVEV (reference sequence). CDR3 in DNA: TGTGCCAGCAGTTCCTCCCGCCGGGGGACAGATACGCAGTATTTT. It encodes CASSSSRRGTDTQYF.

The rearrangement links TRBV2 to TRBJ1-6; D is undetermined. V was pared by 6 bases and J by 6 bases, with 12 bases between. This CDR3 contains 14 residues. Germline V gives CDR1 SNHLY, CDR2 FYNNEI. The CDR3 sequence is CASSPFRGNSPLHF. The CDR3 region has the DNA TGTGCCAGCAGCCCTTTCCGCGGTAATTCACCCCTCCACTTT.

CDR3 bases: TGTGCCAGCAGCCCACGAGGGGAGTTAGATACGCAGTATTTT. Its translation is CASSPRGELDTQYF. This chain joins TRBV7-3 and TRBJ2-3; D may be TRBD1 or TRBD2 (5 bases each). V lost 5 bases, J lost 5 bases, and 14 bases lay in between. The CDR3 totals 14 residues. Per germline, CDR1 SGHTA and CDR2 FQGTGA.

This clone was counted only a few times. The chain is built from TRBV2 and TRBJ2-7, with TRBD2 as a possible D gene (6 bases). This CDR3 region has 14 residues. Germline values: CDR1 SNHLY, CDR2 FYNNEI. Trimming took 5 bases from V and 7 from J, leaving 18 bases between them. The DNA of the CDR3 is TGTGCCAGCAGTTCTACCTGGGCGGGGTGGGAGCAGTACTTC. This encodes CASSSTWAGWEQYF.

V is TRBV6-5 and J is TRBJ2-7, with no clear D. The CDR3 has 13 amino acids. V lost 2 bases, J lost 5 bases, and 10 bases lay in between. The germline CDR1 and CDR2 sequences are MNHEY and SVGAGI. The DNA of the CDR3 is TGTGCCAGCAGTTACCTCTTGGGTCACGAGCAGTACTTC. Translated, it gives CASSYLLGHEQYF.

The chain joins TRBV28 to TRBJ2-4; a weak D match, TRBD1 (6 bases). V gave up 3 bases and J gave up 0 bases, with 9 bases separating them. This CDR3 has 15 residues. Germline values: CDR1 MDHEN, CDR2 SYDVKM. DNA for the CDR3: TGTGCCAGCAGTTTTGGACAGCAAGCCAAAAACATTCAGTACTTC. It encodes CASSFGQQAKNIQYF.

The genes are TRBV6-5 and TRBJ1-2; tentative D call: TRBD1 (5 bases). Germline values: CDR1 MNHEY, CDR2 SVGAGI. The CDR3 sequence is 14 residues long. Trimming took 6 bases from V and 4 from J, leaving 15 bases between them. The CDR3 DNA reads as TGTGCCAGCAGCGACAGCTCCAGGGCCTATGGCTACACCTTC. This sequence encodes CASSDSSRAYGYTF.

This chain uses TRBV2 with TRBJ1-2; tentatively, D is TRBD1 (5 bases). Trimming cost V 7 bases and J 0 bases, with 15 bases left between them. The CDR3 is 15 residues long. Germline CDR1 is SNHLY and CDR2 is FYNNEI. For the CDR3, the DNA is TGTGCCAGCATCGCCGGGACCGACGCTAACTATGGCTACACCTTC. Translating gives CASIAGTDANYGYTF.